These 26 T cell receptor beta chains came from one sample sequenced in a study of CD8 T cells in ankylosing spondylitis. MiXCR, applied by TCRdb to the 5' RACE reads, yields one record per CDR3 protein. Seen here are about 360,000 distinct CDR3 sequences, 20% observed once, and the top ten hold under 15%. The sequenced sample consisted of blood, either unsorted or a sorted T cell fraction (not recorded which). These receptors originate from a male donor with ankylosing spondylitis or in good health (not recorded which).

This chain links TRBV7-9 with TRBJ2-5; a possible D gene is TRBD1 (6 bases). The CDR3 sequence is 15 residues long. V shed 5 bases and J shed 5 bases, with 18 bases lying between them. Germline loops: CDR1 SEHNR, CDR2 FQNEAQ (reference sequence). CDR3: CASSPYRDVVETQYF. The CDR3 DNA is TGTGCCAGCAGCCCGTACAGGGATGTGGTGGAGACCCAGTACTTC.

This clonotype was seen more than once but under ten times. The J gene is TRBJ2-7, the V gene TRBV28; D is unclear. With 3 bases removed from V and 0 bases from J, the gap between germline ends came to 18 bases. The CDR3 is made up of 17 amino acids. CDR1 is MDHEN and CDR2 is SYDVKM in the germline V gene. CDR3 in amino acids: CASSFPRLLGFSYEQYF. The CDR3 bases are TGTGCCAGCAGTTTCCCCCGACTTCTTGGCTTCTCCTACGAGCAGTACTTC.

This clonotype was found a few times. This rearrangement joins TRBV5-1 to TRBJ2-1; a weak D match, TRBD2 (5 bases). Trimming cost V 4 bases and J 4 bases, with 9 bases left between them. The germline V gene encodes CDR1 SGHRS and CDR2 YFSETQ. The CDR3 is 13 residues long. The CDR3 region is CASSPPGYNEQFF. The DNA of the CDR3 is TGCGCCAGCAGCCCCCCGGGGTACAATGAGCAGTTCTTC.

The J gene is TRBJ2-7, the V gene TRBV20-1; 7 positions agree with TRBD1. Losses at the gene ends were 6 bases for V and 3 bases for J; bases not matched to a gene: 11. CDR1 and CDR2 (germline): DFQATT, SNEGSKA (reference sequence). The CDR3 is 14 amino acids. CDR3 loop: CSAQIRDRYYEQYF. For the CDR3, the DNA is TGCAGTGCCCAAATCCGGGACAGATACTACGAGCAGTACTTC.

This sequence joins TRBV30 and TRBJ2-5, with 8 positions matching TRBD1. Germline CDR1 is GTSNPN and CDR2 is SVGIG (reference sequence). The junction had 3 bases not matched to a gene; V was cut back by 2 bases and J by 1 base. CDR3 size: 14 residues. CDR3 coding DNA: TGTGCCTGGAGTAGGGACAGGACCCAAGAGACCCAGTACTTC. This codes for CAWSRDRTQETQYF.

In nucleotides, the CDR3 is TGTGCCAGCAGTTCCCCAGCCCCTGGGTCCTACGAGCAGTACTTC. Translating it yields CASSSPAPGSYEQYF. The V gene is TRBV28, the J gene TRBJ2-7; D is undetermined. V was cut by 4 bases and J by 1 base, with 14 bases left in between. Germline V gives CDR1 MDHEN, CDR2 SYDVKM. The CDR3 runs 15 residues. The full variable domain, in which reference TRBV28 and TRBJ2-7 provide the parts outside the CDR3, is DVKVTQSSRYLVKRTGEKVFLECVQDMDHENMFWYRQDPGLGLRLIYFSYDVKMKEKGDIPEGYSVSREKKERFSLILESASTNQTSMYLCASSSPAPGSYEQYFGPGTRLTVT.

The genes are TRBV5-6 and TRBJ2-5; 7 bases are shared with TRBD1. The J segment lost 5 bases and the V segment lost 6 bases, leaving 7 bases of the junction unmatched. CDR1 and CDR2 (germline): SGHDT, YYEEEE. CDR3 length: 13 residues. The CDR3 DNA follows: TGTGCCAGCACCCTAGGGGGCGTCGAGACCCAGTACTTC. Its translation is CASTLGGVETQYF.

The J gene is TRBJ2-2, the V gene TRBV12-3 or TRBV12-4; no reliable D call. The germline V and J ends were trimmed by 6 bases and 3 bases, with 17 bases remaining between them. CDR3 size: 16 residues. CDR3 bases: TGTGCCAGCAGCCCCGTGTCCCCTCGATACACCGGGGAGCTGTTTTTT. This codes for CASSPVSPRYTGELFF.

This clonotype appeared a few times. The V and J genes are TRBV3-1 and TRBJ1-2, with D possibly TRBD1 on 5 matching bases. This CDR3 has 16 amino acids. Germline CDR1 and CDR2: LGHDT and YNNKEL (reference sequence). Between the trimmed V and J ends, which lost 2 bases and 4 bases, there was a span of 17 bases. CDR3 nucleotide sequence: TGTGCCAGCAGCCAACCACCGGCGGGACTGGGCTATGGCTACACCTTC. This gives the protein CASSQPPAGLGYGYTF.

This clonotype was recorded a few times. This rearrangement joins TRBV12-3 or TRBV12-4 to TRBJ2-5, with D perhaps matching TRBD2 (6 bases). The length of the CDR3 is 15 residues. Trimming took 2 bases from V and 2 from J, leaving 12 bases between them. CDR3 loop: CASSLRWRGQETQYF. The CDR3 DNA is TGTGCCAGCAGTTTACGGTGGAGGGGTCAAGAGACCCAGTACTTC.

J is TRBJ2-7 and V is TRBV10-3; 10 bases map to TRBD2. After removal of 0 bases from V and 5 bases from J, the junction contained 4 bases not matched to a gene. Germline CDR1 and CDR2: ENHRY and SYGVKD. The CDR3 is 15 residues long. DNA for the CDR3: TGTGCCATCAGTGAGTCCCCGGGACTAGCGAACGAGCAGTACTTC. It encodes CAISESPGLANEQYF.

In its sample, this clonotype was seen many times. The chain has TRBV9 and TRBJ2-5, with D possibly called TRBD1 or TRBD2 (6 bases each). The CDR3 extends over 14 amino acids. Germline V gives CDR1 SGDLS, CDR2 YYNGEE. V dropped 1 base and J dropped 5 bases, with 12 bases sitting between them. The CDR3 loop reads CASSVFGGQETQYF. The CDR3 region has the DNA TGTGCCAGCAGCGTATTTGGGGGGCAGGAGACCCAGTACTTC.

The chain has TRBV29-1 and TRBJ2-5; 9 bases align to TRBD1. The CDR3 runs 14 residues. The trim removed 1 base at V and 5 bases at J, leaving 5 bases unmatched. Looked up from germline, CDR1 is SQVTM and CDR2 is ANQGSEA. CDR3 in amino acids: CSVEGPDRGETQYF. CDR3 in DNA: TGCAGCGTTGAAGGCCCGGACAGGGGTGAGACCCAGTACTTC.

This clonotype was detected a few times. The V gene is TRBV13, the J gene TRBJ2-7; D is perhaps TRBD2 (5 bases). The V end lost 2 bases, the J end lost 3 bases, and 11 bases lay between the germline ends. Germline CDR1 is PRHDT and CDR2 is FYEKMQ (reference sequence). This CDR3 has 14 amino acids. CDR3: CASSLYSGNYEQYF. In DNA form, the CDR3 reads TGTGCCAGCAGCTTATATTCGGGGAACTACGAGCAGTACTTC. Based on the CDR3 plus reference TRBV13 and TRBJ2-7, the full variable domain is AAGVIQSPRHLIKEKRETATLKCYPIPRHDTVYWYQQGPGQDPQFLISFYEKMQSDKGSIPDRFSAQQFSDYHSELNMSSLELGDSALYFCASSLYSGNYEQYFGPGTRLTVT.

The gene calls are TRBV27 and TRBJ2-1; D could derive from TRBD1 or TRBD2 (6 bases each). The V gene's germline CDR1 is MNHEY and CDR2 SMNVEV (reference sequence). This CDR3 has 15 residues. Between the trimmed V and J ends, which lost 8 bases and 9 bases, there was a span of 23 bases. CDR3 in amino acids: CASGPLVERGPEQFF. The CDR3 region has the DNA TGTGCCAGCGGTCCACTAGTCGAACGGGGGCCTGAGCAGTTCTTC.

This clonotype was detected only a few times. The chain joins TRBV19 to TRBJ2-2; 14 positions match TRBD2. This CDR3 has 16 amino acids. J was trimmed by 4 bases and V by 5 bases; bases with no gene match: 3. The germline gives CDR1 LNHDA, CDR2 SQIVND (reference sequence). The CDR3 DNA reads as TGTGCCAGTAGTGGTGGACTAGCGGGGGGCACCGGGGAGCTGTTTTTT. This encodes CASSGGLAGGTGELFF. Drawing the rest from reference TRBV19 and TRBJ2-2, the complete variable domain is DGGITQSPKYLFRKEGQNVTLSCEQNLNHDAMYWYRQDPGQGLRLIYYSQIVNDFQKGDIAEGYSVSREKKESFPLTVTSAQKNPTAFYLCASSGGLAGGTGELFFGEGSRLTVL.

Comments on this clonotype: A clone one base away is much larger, so this may be a read error. V gene TRBV4-2 combines with J gene TRBJ2-3; D is ambiguous. This CDR3 comprises 13 residues. The germline V gene has CDR1 LGHNA and CDR2 YNFKEQ. The CDR3 is CAGSLTSTDTQYF. The CDR3 region has the DNA TGTGCCGGCAGCCTAACTAGCACAGATACGCAGTATTTT.

The gene calls are TRBV15 and TRBJ2-1; D is possibly TRBD1 (5 bases). The CDR3 loop spans 14 amino acids. V was shortened by 3 bases and J by 0 bases, with 6 bases between the two germline ends. The germline CDR1 and CDR2 sequences are LNHNV and YYDKDF (reference sequence). The CDR3 protein is CATSSDSSYNEQFF. CDR3 coding DNA: TGTGCCACCAGCAGTGACAGCTCCTACAATGAGCAGTTCTTC.

The chain is built from TRBV15 and TRBJ1-1, with D hard to call. This CDR3 has 13 residues. V dropped 4 bases and J dropped 2 bases, with 8 bases sitting between them. Germline lookup yields CDR1 LNHNV and CDR2 YYDKDF (reference sequence). CDR3 DNA sequence: TGTGCCACCAGCATCAACAGAAACACTGAAGCTTTCTTT. Protein: CATSINRNTEAFF.

The V call is TRBV20-1, the J call TRBJ2-1, with 9 bases that match TRBD1. CDR1 and CDR2 (germline): DFQATT, SNEGSKA (reference sequence). V dropped 6 bases and J dropped 9; count of bases not matched to a gene: 12. The CDR3 runs 14 residues. CDR3 amino acids: CSATDRGPLGEQFF. CDR3 coding DNA: TGCAGTGCGACGGACAGGGGACCTCTAGGTGAGCAGTTCTTC.

The chain joins TRBV2 to TRBJ1-4; D is ambiguous. V was trimmed by 7 bases and J by 0 bases, leaving 9 bases between them. This CDR3 has 14 residues. Germline CDR1 reads SNHLY; CDR2 reads FYNNEI. The CDR3 DNA reads as TGTGCCAGCACAAGCAGATCAACTAATGAAAAACTGTTTTTT. Its protein is CASTSRSTNEKLFF. Full variable domain (outside the CDR3, taken from reference TRBV2 and TRBJ1-4): EPEVTQTPSHQVTQMGQEVILRCVPISNHLYFYWYRQILGQKVEFLVSFYNNEISEKSEIFDDQFSVERPDGSNFTLKIRSTKLEDSAMYFCASTSRSTNEKLFFGSGTQLSVL.

J is TRBJ2-1 and V is TRBV28, with D unclear. The CDR3 runs 15 residues. V was cut by 3 bases and J by 3 bases, with 12 bases left in between. CDR1 and CDR2 (germline): MDHEN, SYDVKM. In nucleotides, the CDR3 is TGTGCCAGCAGTTTTTCAGAAATCCTCTACAATGAGCAGTTCTTC. Amino acids: CASSFSEILYNEQFF.

This clonotype was detected a few times. The chain employs TRBV29-1 and TRBJ2-7; unclear D gene. Germline V CDR1 and CDR2: SQVTM, ANQGSEA. The CDR3 is 11 amino acids. V was cut by 7 bases and J by 3 bases, with 10 bases left in between. This CDR3 reads CSALGGYEQYF. CDR3 nucleotide sequence: TGCAGCGCCCTTGGCGGCTACGAGCAGTACTTC.

J is TRBJ2-7 and V is TRBV4-2, with TRBD2 matching 8 bases. From germline, CDR1 is LGHNA and CDR2 YNFKEQ. The CDR3 is made up of 16 amino acids. The V segment lost 0 bases and the J segment 0 bases; nucleotides outside the gene matches: 4. CDR3 loop: CASSQEQREGSYEQYF. CDR3 nucleotide sequence: TGTGCCAGCAGCCAAGAGCAACGGGAGGGCTCCTACGAGCAGTACTTC.

This rearrangement joins TRBV30 to TRBJ2-7, with D uncertain. This CDR3 region has 12 residues. The germline V and J ends were trimmed by 3 bases and 3 bases, with 9 bases remaining between them. Germline V lookup: CDR1 GTSNPN, CDR2 SVGIG (reference sequence). CDR3 amino acids: CAWRGEDYEQYF. The CDR3 DNA is TGTGCCTGGAGAGGAGAGGACTACGAGCAGTACTTC. The whole variable domain, filled in from reference TRBV30 and TRBJ2-7, reads SQTIHQWPATLVQPVGSPLSLECTVEGTSNPNLYWYRQAAGRGLQLLFYSVGIGQISSEVPQNLSASRPQDRQFILSSKKLLLSDSGFYLCAWRGEDYEQYFGPGTRLTVT.

The rearrangement uses TRBV28 and TRBJ2-1, with 9 bases matching TRBD2. There are 17 residues in the CDR3. J lost 2 bases, V lost 4 bases, and 9 bases had no gene match. CDR1 is MDHEN and CDR2 is SYDVKM in the germline V gene. This chain's CDR3 is CASSSFLAGEPYNEQFF. The CDR3 DNA follows: TGTGCCAGCAGTTCGTTCTTAGCGGGGGAGCCCTACAATGAGCAGTTCTTC.